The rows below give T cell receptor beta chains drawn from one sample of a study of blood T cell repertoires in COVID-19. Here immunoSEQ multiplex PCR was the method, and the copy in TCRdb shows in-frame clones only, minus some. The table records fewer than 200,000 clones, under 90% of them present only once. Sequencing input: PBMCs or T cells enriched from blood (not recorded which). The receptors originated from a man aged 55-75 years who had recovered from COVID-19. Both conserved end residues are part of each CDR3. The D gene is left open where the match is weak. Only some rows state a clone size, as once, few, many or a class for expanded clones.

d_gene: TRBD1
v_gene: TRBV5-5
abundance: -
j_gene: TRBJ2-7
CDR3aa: CASSPGTGPYEQYF
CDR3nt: TGTGCCAGCAGCCCCGGGACAGGGCCCTACGAGCAGTACTTC

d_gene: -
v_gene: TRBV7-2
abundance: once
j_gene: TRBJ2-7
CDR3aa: CASSFLGSEQYF
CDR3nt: TGTGCCAGCAGCTTCCTAGGTTCCGAGCAGTACTTC

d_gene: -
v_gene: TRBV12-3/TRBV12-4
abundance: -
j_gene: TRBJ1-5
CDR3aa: CASSFASNQPQHF
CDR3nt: TGTGCCAGCAGTTTTGCGAGCAATCAGCCCCAGCATTTT

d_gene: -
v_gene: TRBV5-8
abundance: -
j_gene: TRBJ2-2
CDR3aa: CASSLAGATGELFF
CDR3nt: TGTGCCAGCAGCTTGGCGGGAGCCACCGGGGAGCTGTTTTTT

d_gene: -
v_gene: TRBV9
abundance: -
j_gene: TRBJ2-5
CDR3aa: CASSYGQETQYF
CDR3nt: TGTGCCAGCAGCTACGGCCAAGAGACCCAGTACTTC

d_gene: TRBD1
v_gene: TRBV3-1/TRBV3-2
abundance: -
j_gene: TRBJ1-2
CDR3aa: CASRRTGYGYTF
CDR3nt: TGTGCCAGCAGACGGACAGGCTATGGCTACACCTTC

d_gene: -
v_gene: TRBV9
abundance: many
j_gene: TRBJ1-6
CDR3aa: CASSVGLGGNSPLHF
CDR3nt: TGTGCCAGCAGCGTAGGCCTCGGGGGTAATTCACCCCTCCACTTT

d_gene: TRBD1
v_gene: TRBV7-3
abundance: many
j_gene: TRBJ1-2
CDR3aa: CASSLTGGDGYTF
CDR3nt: TGTGCCAGCAGCCTGACAGGGGGCGATGGCTACACCTTC

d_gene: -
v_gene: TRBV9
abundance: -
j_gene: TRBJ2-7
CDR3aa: CASSRGGTIEQYF
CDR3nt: TGTGCCAGCAGCCGAGGGGGTACGATTGAGCAGTACTTC

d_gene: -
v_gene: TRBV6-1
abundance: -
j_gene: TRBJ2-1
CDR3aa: CASSERDSSYNEQFF
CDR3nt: TGTGCCAGCAGTGAGCGGGACAGCTCCTACAATGAGCAGTTCTTC

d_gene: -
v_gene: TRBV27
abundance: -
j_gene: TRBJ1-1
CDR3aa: CASSHSLLGVLNTEAFF
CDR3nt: TGTGCCAGCAGTCACTCCTTGCTAGGGGTACTGAACACTGAAGCTTTCTTT

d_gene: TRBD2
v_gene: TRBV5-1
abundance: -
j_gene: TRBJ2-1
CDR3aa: CASSLTTSGAQGEQFF
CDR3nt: TGCGCCAGCAGCTTAACGACTAGCGGGGCCCAGGGTGAGCAGTTCTTC

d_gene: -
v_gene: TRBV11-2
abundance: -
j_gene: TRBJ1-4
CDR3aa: CASSLGRSTGKLFF
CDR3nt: TGTGCCAGCAGCTTGGGGAGGAGCACCGGGAAACTGTTTTTT

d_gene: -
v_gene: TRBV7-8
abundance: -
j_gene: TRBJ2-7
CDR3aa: CASSLEGGQGRDEQYF
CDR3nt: TGTGCCAGCAGCTTAGAAGGAGGGCAGGGGAGGGACGAGCAGTACTTC

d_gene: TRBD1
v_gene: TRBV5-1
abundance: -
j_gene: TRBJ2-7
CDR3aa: CASSAGQGRSYEQYF
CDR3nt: TGCGCCAGCAGCGCCGGACAGGGGAGGTCCTACGAGCAGTACTTC

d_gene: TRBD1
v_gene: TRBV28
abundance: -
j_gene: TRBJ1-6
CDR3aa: CASSFPTRQGVPYNSPLHF
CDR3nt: TGTGCCAGCAGTTTCCCGACCCGACAGGGCGTCCCCTATAATTCACCCCTCCACTTT

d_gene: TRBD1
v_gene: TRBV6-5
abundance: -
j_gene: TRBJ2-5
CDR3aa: CASRTGTAAFGTQYF
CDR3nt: TGTGCCAGCAGAACCGGGACAGCCGCGTTTGGGACCCAGTACTTC

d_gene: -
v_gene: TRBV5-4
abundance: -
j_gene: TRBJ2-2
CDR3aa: CASSSMVTGATGELFF
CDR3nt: TGTGCCAGCAGCTCCATGGTAACTGGGGCCACCGGGGAGCTGTTTTTT

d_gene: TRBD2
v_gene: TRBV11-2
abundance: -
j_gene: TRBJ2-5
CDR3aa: CASSRSGGQETQYF
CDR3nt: TGTGCCAGCAGCCGGAGCGGGGGACAAGAGACCCAGTACTTC

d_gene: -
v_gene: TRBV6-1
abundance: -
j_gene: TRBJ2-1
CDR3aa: CASSEGSPEDEQFF
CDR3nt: TGTGCCAGCAGTGAGGGGAGTCCCGAGGATGAGCAGTTCTTC

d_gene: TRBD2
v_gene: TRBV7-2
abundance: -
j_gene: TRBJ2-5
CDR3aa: CASSQGLAGGQETQYF
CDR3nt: TGTGCCAGCAGCCAGGGACTAGCGGGGGGGCAAGAGACCCAGTACTTC

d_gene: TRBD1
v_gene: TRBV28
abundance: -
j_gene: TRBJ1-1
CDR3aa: CASSLTQGDAEAFF
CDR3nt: TGTGCCAGCAGTCTGACCCAGGGGGACGCTGAAGCTTTCTTT

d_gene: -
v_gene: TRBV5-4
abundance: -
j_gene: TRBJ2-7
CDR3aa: CASSRPGGPLEQYF
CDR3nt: TGTGCCAGCAGCCGGCCAGGAGGGCCGTTAGAGCAGTACTTC

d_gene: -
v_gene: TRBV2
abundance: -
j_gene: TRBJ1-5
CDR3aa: CASSENRDNQPQHF
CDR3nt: TGTGCCAGCAGTGAAAACAGGGACAATCAGCCCCAGCATTTT

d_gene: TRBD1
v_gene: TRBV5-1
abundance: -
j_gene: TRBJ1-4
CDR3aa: CASSSGTGATNEKLFF
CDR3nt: TGCGCCAGCAGCTCAGGCACAGGGGCCACTAATGAAAAACTGTTTTTT